The 14 T cell receptor beta chains listed next were all sequenced from one sample in a study of blood T cell repertoires in COVID-19. Clones were read by immunoSEQ multiplex PCR, and TCRdb kept only the in-frame ones, dropping some. The data show around 270,000 clones, with around 89% seen just once and about 4.6% held by the top ten. Source material: peripheral blood. The source of these receptors is a man aged 35 to 55 with acute or convalescent COVID-19.

This clone showed up just once. This chain links TRBV11-2 with TRBJ1-2; a weak D match, TRBD1 (5 bases). The CDR3 is 15 amino acids. Germline values: CDR1 SGHAT, CDR2 FQNNGV. Trimming pared 4 bases from V and 4 bases from J, leaving 16 bases between. The CDR3 DNA reads as TGTGCCAGCAGCTACCTATCAGGGCTGGGCTATGGCTACACCTTC. Encoded protein: CASSYLSGLGYGYTF.

There are a few counts of this clone. The CDR3 DNA reads TGTGCCAGTGCACGAAGAGGAGAAAAACTGTTTTTT. Translated, it gives CASARRGEKLFF. V usage is TRBV2 and J usage is TRBJ1-4; no clear D. The CDR3 spans 12 residues. The germline CDR1 and CDR2 sequences are SNHLY and FYNNEI. Trimming shortened V by 9 bases and J by 8 bases, and 13 bases separated the two germline ends.

The CDR3 nucleotides are TGTGCCAGCAGTTACCGACCCCAGGGCCATGGCTACACCTTC. Protein sequence: CASSYRPQGHGYTF. The chain links TRBV6-5 to TRBJ1-2; tentative D call: TRBD1 (5 bases). The V end lost 2 bases, the J end lost 6 bases, and 13 bases lay between the germline ends. This CDR3 has 14 residues. The germline CDR1 and CDR2 sequences are MNHEY and SVGAGI.

The rearrangement uses TRBV5-4 and TRBJ1-2; the D gene is possibly TRBD1 (5 bases). Germline values: CDR1 SGHNT, CDR2 YYREEE (reference sequence). V lost 3 bases to trimming and J lost 3 bases, with 12 bases between them. The CDR3 has 14 residues. This CDR3 is CASSSPRGDYGYTF. Here the CDR3 DNA reads TGTGCCAGCAGCTCTCCCCGGGGGGACTATGGCTACACCTTC.

The gene calls are TRBV9 and TRBJ2-3; 9 nucleotides match TRBD1. V shed 0 bases and J 7 bases; nucleotides not matched to a gene: 6. Germline-derived CDR1 and CDR2 are SGDLS and YYNGEE. The CDR3 has 15 residues. DNA for the CDR3: TGTGCCAGCAGCGTAGGGGGACAGGGTACGAATACGCAGTATTTT. Protein sequence: CASSVGGQGTNTQYF.

The chain combines TRBV7-8 with TRBJ2-7; D perhaps matches TRBD2 (7 bases). Germline V lookup: CDR1 SGHVS, CDR2 FQNEAQ. Deletions cut 5 bases from V and 2 bases from J, with 19 bases between. The CDR3 has 16 amino acids. The CDR3 DNA reads as TGTGCCAGCAGCCCGAAAGGGGGGGGGAACCCCTACGAGCAGTACTTC. As protein: CASSPKGGGNPYEQYF.

The genes are TRBV2 and TRBJ2-3, with 10 bases identical to TRBD2. V shed 7 bases and J 3 bases; nucleotides not matched to a gene: 4. The CDR3 runs to 14 residues. Germline V gene sequence: CDR1 SNHLY, CDR2 FYNNEI. The CDR3 loop reads CASKERGGTDTQYF. CDR3 bases: TGTGCCAGCAAGGAGCGGGGGGGTACAGATACGCAGTATTTT. The full variable domain, in which reference TRBV2 and TRBJ2-3 provide the parts outside the CDR3, is EPEVTQTPSHQVTQMGQEVILRCVPISNHLYFYWYRQILGQKVEFLVSFYNNEISEKSEIFDDQFSVERPDGSNFTLKIRSTKLEDSAMYFCASKERGGTDTQYFGPGTRLTVL.

This chain links TRBV7-2 with TRBJ1-2, with D possibly matching TRBD1 (6 bases). V was shortened by 5 bases and J by 3 bases, with 16 bases between the two germline ends. CDR3 length: 15 residues. Germline V CDR1 and CDR2: SGHTA, FQGNSA. CDR3 sequence (DNA): TGTGCCAGCAGCCCCGGGACATCAGCTTACTATGGCTACACCTTC. This translates into CASSPGTSAYYGYTF.

The V gene is TRBV24-1, the J gene TRBJ1-4; D ambiguous. Germline V lookup: CDR1 KGHDR, CDR2 SFDVKD. With 3 bases removed from V and 8 bases from J, the gap between germline ends came to 18 bases. CDR3 size: 16 residues. The CDR3 nucleotides are TGTGCCACCAGTGATCCCGCCCGTCCCGGCGGGGAAAAACTGTTTTTT. It encodes CATSDPARPGGEKLFF.

The chain links TRBV28 to TRBJ2-2, with a possible D match to TRBD1 (6 bases). The V end lost 5 bases, the J end lost 5 bases, and 15 bases lay between the germline ends. The CDR3 is 15 amino acids. Germline V CDR1 and CDR2: MDHEN, SYDVKM. CDR3: CASSQAGTPTGELFF. CDR3 coding DNA: TGTGCCAGCAGTCAGGCCGGGACACCGACCGGGGAGCTGTTTTTT.

The gene calls are TRBV18 and TRBJ1-2, with TRBD1 identical over 8 bases. The CDR3 sequence is 15 residues long. CDR1 is KGHSH, CDR2 LQKENI, per germline. V trimming: 3 bases; J trimming: 6 bases; junction bases outside the gene matches: 9. CDR3 amino acids: CASSPLPGTGDGYTF. In DNA form, the CDR3 reads TGTGCCAGCTCACCCCTTCCCGGGACAGGTGATGGCTACACCTTC.

V gene TRBV5-8 combines with J gene TRBJ1-4; no firm D call. V lost 4 bases and J 8 bases, leaving 18 bases between the germline ends. CDR3 length equals 15 residues. Germline lookup yields CDR1 SGHTS and CDR2 YDEGEE. The CDR3 protein is CASSLSGVRAEKLFF. The CDR3 coding sequence is TGTGCCAGCAGCCTCTCCGGGGTGCGCGCGGAAAAACTGTTTTTT. Full variable domain (missing parts from reference TRBV5-8 and TRBJ1-4): EAGVTQSPTHLIKTRGQQATLRCSPISGHTSVYWYQQALGLGLQFLLWYDEGEERNRGNFPPRFSGRQFPNYSSELNVNALELEDSALYLCASSLSGVRAEKLFFGSGTQLSVL.

This clone has only one observation. V gene TRBV10-2 combines with J gene TRBJ1-1, with a tentative D call TRBD1 (5 bases). V gave up 0 bases and J gave up 0 bases, with 8 bases separating them. The CDR3 length is 15 residues. Germline V CDR1 and CDR2: WSHSY, SAAADI. CDR3: CASSESGVMNTEAFF. The DNA of the CDR3 is TGCGCCAGCAGTGAGTCAGGGGTTATGAACACTGAAGCTTTCTTT.

The gene calls are TRBV5-1 and TRBJ1-1; 7 nucleotides align to TRBD1. J was trimmed by 11 bases and V by 0 bases; bases with no gene match: 10. The CDR3 covers 14 residues. Germline lookup yields CDR1 SGHRS and CDR2 YFSETQ. The CDR3 DNA sequence: TGCGCCAGCAGCTTGGCCGAGAAAAGGGGGCCGGCTTTCTTT. Amino acids: CASSLAEKRGPAFF.